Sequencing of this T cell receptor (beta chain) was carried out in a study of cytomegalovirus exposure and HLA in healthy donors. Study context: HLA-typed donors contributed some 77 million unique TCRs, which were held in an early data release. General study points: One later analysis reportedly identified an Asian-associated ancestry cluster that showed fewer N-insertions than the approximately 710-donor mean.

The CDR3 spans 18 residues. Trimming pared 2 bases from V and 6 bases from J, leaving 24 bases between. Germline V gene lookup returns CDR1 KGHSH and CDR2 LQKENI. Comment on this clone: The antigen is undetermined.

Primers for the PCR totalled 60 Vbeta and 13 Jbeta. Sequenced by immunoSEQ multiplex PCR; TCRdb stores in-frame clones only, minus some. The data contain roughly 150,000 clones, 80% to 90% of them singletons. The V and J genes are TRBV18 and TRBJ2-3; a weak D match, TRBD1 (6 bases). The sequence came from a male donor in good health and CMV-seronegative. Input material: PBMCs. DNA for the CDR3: TGTGCCAGCTCACCAGACTTCGTGCTCGAGGGGGATTCGGATACGCAGTATTTT. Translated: CASSPDFVLEGDSDTQYF.